The 17 T cell receptor beta chains below come from one sample, sequenced in a study of neurological immune-mediated disorders. Via MiXCR, TCRdb re-called the 5' RACE reads, giving one row per CDR3 protein. The sample has more than 75,000 distinct CDR3 sequences, roughly 4.8% seen once; the top ten hold less than 2.5%. The sequencing input was PBMCs. These receptors were collected from a woman younger than 45 with multiple sclerosis.

Points on this clonotype: One base away lies a much larger clone, so this may be a sequencing read error. The chain is built from TRBV3-1 and TRBJ1-1; D remains ambiguous. The CDR3 contains 15 residues. Germline loops: CDR1 LGHDT, CDR2 YNNKEL (reference sequence). The CDR3 reads CATSQVEAPNTEAFF. As DNA, the CDR3 is TGTGCCACCAGCCAAGTGGAGGCCCCGAACACTGAAGCTTTCTTT.

This clonotype has more than one count but fewer than ten. The V call is TRBV12-3 or TRBV12-4, the J call TRBJ2-2, with D unresolved. CDR3 length equals 15 residues. The V end lost 1 base, the J end lost 4 bases, and 10 bases lay between the germline ends. The CDR3 loop reads CASSLGQGGTGELFF. The CDR3 nucleotides read TGTGCCAGCAGTTTAGGGCAAGGCGGCACCGGGGAGCTGTTTTTT.

This clonotype was counted many times. The chain uses TRBV27 and TRBJ2-7; D is unclear. The CDR3 loop spans 14 amino acids. The V gene's germline CDR1 is MNHEY and CDR2 SMNVEV (reference sequence). Trimming took off 5 bases at V and 0 bases at J, with 11 bases between the two ends. CDR3: CASSLTVSSYEQYV. The CDR3 region has the DNA TGTGCCAGCAGTCTGACGGTTAGCTCCTACGAGCAGTACGTC.

There are many counts of this clonotype. The genes are TRBV7-8 and TRBJ1-2, with 8 bases identical to TRBD1. CDR1 is SGHVS and CDR2 is FQNEAQ in the germline V gene. This CDR3 region has 15 residues. V trimming: 5 bases; J trimming: 8 bases; junction bases outside the gene matches: 13. CDR3 region: CASSTRTRDRGGYTF. In nucleotides, the CDR3 is TGTGCCAGCAGCACCCGAACGCGAGACAGGGGCGGCTACACCTTC.

This clonotype was counted at least ten times. The V gene is TRBV12-3 or TRBV12-4, the J gene TRBJ1-1, with TRBD1 as a possible D gene (6 bases). V gave up 6 bases and J gave up 1 base, with 12 bases separating them. There are 14 residues in the CDR3. In DNA form, the CDR3 reads TGTGCCAGCAGGCCGGGACAACAGAACACTGAAGCTTTCTTT. Translating gives CASRPGQQNTEAFF.

Many counts were recorded for this clonotype. The chain joins TRBV20-1 to TRBJ2-3; D ambiguous. Germline-derived CDR1 and CDR2 are DFQATT and SNEGSKA (reference sequence). The CDR3 runs 18 residues. The V gene lost 1 base and the J gene lost 2 bases, with 22 bases spanning the gap. This CDR3 reads CSARGTSGWDGPTDTQYF. The CDR3 DNA sequence: TGCAGTGCTAGAGGAACGAGTGGGTGGGATGGACCCACAGATACGCAGTATTTT.

This clonotype was seen a few times. The chain is built from TRBV5-1 and TRBJ2-3; 7 positions agree with TRBD2. CDR1 SGHRS and CDR2 YFSETQ come from the germline V gene. This CDR3 contains 14 residues. Unmatched junction bases numbered 8, after V lost 7 bases and J lost 3 bases. For the CDR3, the DNA is TGCGCCAGCGCCCTCTGGGGGGGGACAGATACGCAGTATTTT. Its protein is CASALWGGTDTQYF.

This clonotype was detected many times. The chain has TRBV12-3 or TRBV12-4 and TRBJ2-2; D ambiguous. The CDR3 runs 13 residues. V was clipped by 1 base and J by 10 bases, with 10 bases between them. The CDR3 spells CASSLDGPLELFF. The CDR3 bases are TGTGCCAGCAGTTTAGACGGGCCGCTGGAGCTGTTTTTT.

This clonotype was seen a few times. This sequence joins TRBV5-1 and TRBJ1-1, with 8 bases that match TRBD1. The V segment lost 4 bases and the J segment 7 bases; nucleotides outside the gene matches: 6. CDR3 size: 13 residues. Germline loops: CDR1 SGHRS, CDR2 YFSETQ. In DNA, the CDR3 is TGCGCCAGCAGCCTCAGACAGGGGCATGAAGCTTTCTTT. Translation: CASSLRQGHEAFF.

This clonotype was seen many times. The rearrangement uses TRBV27 and TRBJ1-5; D remains ambiguous. Germline CDR1 and CDR2: MNHEY and SMNVEV (reference sequence). Trimming left V 9 bases short and J 4 bases short, with 10 bases between. CDR3 length: 12 amino acids. The CDR3: CASGDGNQPQHF. The CDR3 DNA reads as TGTGCCAGTGGAGACGGTAATCAGCCCCAGCATTTT.

This chain joins TRBV7-9 and TRBJ2-2; no firm D call. The CDR3 is 15 amino acids. The germline V gene has CDR1 SEHNR and CDR2 FQNEAQ (reference sequence). Trimming shortened V by 5 bases and J by 4 bases, and 14 bases separated the two germline ends. The CDR3 region is CASSRPADSTGELFF. In DNA form, the CDR3 reads TGTGCCAGCAGCCGGCCCGCCGACTCCACCGGGGAGCTGTTTTTT.

Of note for this clonotype: With a much larger clone just one base away, this may be a read error. V gene TRBV20-1 combines with J gene TRBJ2-1; no clear D. The germline gives CDR1 DFQATT, CDR2 SNEGSKA (reference sequence). CDR3 length equals 14 residues. The CDR3 sequence is CSARPRSGYDEQFF. CDR3 sequence (DNA): TGCAGTGCTAGGCCCCGGTCTGGCTACGATGAGCAGTTCTTC.

This clonotype was counted at least ten times. This CDR3 reads CASSYNLNTEAFF. The CDR3 DNA sequence: TGTGCCAGCAGTTACAACCTGAACACTGAAGCTTTCTTT. This chain links TRBV6-5 with TRBJ1-1; D is unresolved. V was pared by 2 bases and J by 0 bases, with 4 bases between. The germline V gene encodes CDR1 MNHEY and CDR2 SVGAGI. The CDR3 has 13 amino acids.

This clonotype was detected ten times or more. The chain is built from TRBV10-3 and TRBJ1-2; 7 bases match TRBD1. The CDR3 runs to 13 residues. V shed 4 bases and J 7 bases; nucleotides not matched to a gene: 6. Per the germline V gene, CDR1 is ENHRY and CDR2 is SYGVKD. This chain's CDR3 is CAISADRDRGYTF. Here the CDR3 DNA reads TGTGCCATCAGTGCAGACAGGGATCGTGGCTACACCTTC.

Only a few counts were recorded for this clonotype. The rearrangement uses TRBV3-1 and TRBJ2-3, with D unclear. CDR3 length equals 13 residues. Germline-derived CDR1 and CDR2 are LGHDT and YNNKEL (reference sequence). The V gene lost 4 bases and the J gene lost 0 bases, with 5 bases spanning the gap. DNA of the CDR3: TGTGCCAGCAGCCCACTTAGCACAGATACGCAGTATTTT. It translates to CASSPLSTDTQYF.

In this sample, this clonotype turned up many times. J is TRBJ2-5 and V is TRBV29-1; 8 bases fit TRBD1. V shed 4 bases, J shed 4 bases, and the junction held 8 bases outside the gene matches. CDR3 size: 14 residues. The V gene's germline CDR1 is SQVTM and CDR2 ANQGSEA. The CDR3 here is CSVVGSGGGETQYF. The CDR3 region has the DNA TGCAGCGTTGTTGGATCAGGGGGCGGAGAGACCCAGTACTTC.

In its sample, this clonotype was seen many times. The chain combines TRBV7-9 with TRBJ2-1; 8 nucleotides line up with TRBD1. The CDR3 is 15 residues long. Germline trimming cut 5 bases from V and 7 bases from J; bases unmatched to any gene: 10. Germline V lookup: CDR1 SEHNR, CDR2 FQNEAQ (reference sequence). CDR3 DNA sequence: TGTGCCAGCAGCCCGGACAGGGTAAAGGGGAATGAGCAGTTCTTC. Protein sequence: CASSPDRVKGNEQFF.